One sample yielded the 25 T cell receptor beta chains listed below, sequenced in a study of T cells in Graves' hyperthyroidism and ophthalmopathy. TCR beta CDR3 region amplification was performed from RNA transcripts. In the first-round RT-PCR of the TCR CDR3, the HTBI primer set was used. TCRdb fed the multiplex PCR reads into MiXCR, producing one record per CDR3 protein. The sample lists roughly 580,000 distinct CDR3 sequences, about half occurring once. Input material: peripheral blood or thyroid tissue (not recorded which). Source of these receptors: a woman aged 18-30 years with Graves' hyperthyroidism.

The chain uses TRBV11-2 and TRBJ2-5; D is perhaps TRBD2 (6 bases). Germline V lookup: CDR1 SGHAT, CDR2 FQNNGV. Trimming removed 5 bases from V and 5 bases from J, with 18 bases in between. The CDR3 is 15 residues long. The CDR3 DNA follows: TGTGCCAGCAGCCAAGTGTTTGTAGCGGTGGAGACCCAGTACTTC. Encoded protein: CASSQVFVAVETQYF.

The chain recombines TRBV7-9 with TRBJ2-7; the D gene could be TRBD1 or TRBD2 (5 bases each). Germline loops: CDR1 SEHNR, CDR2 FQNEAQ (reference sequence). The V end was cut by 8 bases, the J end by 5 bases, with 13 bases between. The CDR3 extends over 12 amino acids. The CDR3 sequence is CASSPPGHEQYF. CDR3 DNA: TGTGCCAGCTCACCCCCGGGACACGAGCAGTACTTC.

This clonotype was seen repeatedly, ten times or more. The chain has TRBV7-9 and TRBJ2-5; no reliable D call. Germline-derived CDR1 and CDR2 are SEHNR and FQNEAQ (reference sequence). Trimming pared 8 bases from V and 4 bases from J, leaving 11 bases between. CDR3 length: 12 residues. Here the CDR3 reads CASSPVGETQYF. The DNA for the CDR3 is TGTGCCAGCTCACCGGTAGGAGAGACCCAGTACTTC.

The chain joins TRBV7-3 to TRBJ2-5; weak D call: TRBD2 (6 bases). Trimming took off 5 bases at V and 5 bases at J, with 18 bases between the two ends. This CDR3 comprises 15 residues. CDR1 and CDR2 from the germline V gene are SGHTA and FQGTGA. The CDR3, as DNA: TGTGCCAGCAGCCAAGTAGGGGACTCGAGGGAGACCCAGTACTTC. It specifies CASSQVGDSRETQYF.

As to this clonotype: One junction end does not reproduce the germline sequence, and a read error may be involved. The CDR3 is CATSDPAGEGDSGADVLTF. DNA of the CDR3: TGTGCCACCAGTGATCCTGCAGGGGAGGGTGACTCTGGGGCCGACGTCCTGACTTTC. V and J are TRBV15 and TRBJ2-6, with a tentative D call TRBD2 (7 bases). The CDR3 has 19 residues. Germline assignment: CDR1 LNHNV and CDR2 YYDKDF (reference sequence).

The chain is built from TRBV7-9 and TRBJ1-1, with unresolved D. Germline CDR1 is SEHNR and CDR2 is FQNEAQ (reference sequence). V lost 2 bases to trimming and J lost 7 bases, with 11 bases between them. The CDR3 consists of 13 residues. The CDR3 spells CASSLYEEREAFF. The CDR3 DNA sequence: TGTGCCAGCAGCTTATATGAGGAGCGTGAAGCTTTCTTT. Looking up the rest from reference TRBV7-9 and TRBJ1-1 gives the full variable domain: DTGVSQNPRHKITKRGQNVTFRCDPISEHNRLYWYRQTLGQGPEFLTYFQNEAQLEKSRLLSDRFSAERPKGSFSTLEIQRTEQGDSAMYLCASSLYEEREAFFGQGTRLTVV.

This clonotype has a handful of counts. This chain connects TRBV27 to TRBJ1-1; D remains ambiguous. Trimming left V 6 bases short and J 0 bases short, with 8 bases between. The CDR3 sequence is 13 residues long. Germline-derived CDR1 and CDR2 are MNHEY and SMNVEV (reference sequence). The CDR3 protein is CASSFIMNTEAFF. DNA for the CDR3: TGTGCCAGCAGCTTTATCATGAACACTGAAGCTTTCTTT.

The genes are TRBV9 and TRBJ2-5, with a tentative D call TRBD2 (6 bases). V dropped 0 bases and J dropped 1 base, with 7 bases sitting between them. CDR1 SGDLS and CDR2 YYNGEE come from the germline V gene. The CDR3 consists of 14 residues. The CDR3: CASSVASAQETQYF. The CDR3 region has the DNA TGTGCCAGCAGCGTAGCTAGCGCCCAAGAGACCCAGTACTTC.

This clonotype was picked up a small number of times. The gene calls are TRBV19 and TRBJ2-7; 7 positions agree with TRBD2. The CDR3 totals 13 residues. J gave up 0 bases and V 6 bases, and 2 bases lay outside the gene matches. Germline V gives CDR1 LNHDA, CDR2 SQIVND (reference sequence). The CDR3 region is CASRREYSYEQYF. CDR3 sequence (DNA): TGTGCCAGTAGGCGGGAGTACTCCTACGAGCAGTACTTC.

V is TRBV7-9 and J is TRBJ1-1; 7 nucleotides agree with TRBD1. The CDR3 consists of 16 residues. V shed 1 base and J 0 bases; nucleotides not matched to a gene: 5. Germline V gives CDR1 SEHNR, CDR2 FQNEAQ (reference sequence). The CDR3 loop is CASSLGRQGLNTEAFF. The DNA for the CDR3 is TGTGCCAGCAGCTTAGGGCGACAGGGTCTGAACACTGAAGCTTTCTTT.

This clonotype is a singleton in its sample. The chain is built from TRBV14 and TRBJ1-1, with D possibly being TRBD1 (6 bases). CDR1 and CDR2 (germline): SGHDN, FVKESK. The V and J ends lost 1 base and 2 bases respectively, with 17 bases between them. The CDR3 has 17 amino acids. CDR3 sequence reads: CASSQGVGGGLNTEAFF. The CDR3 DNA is TGTGCCAGCAGCCAAGGGGTCGGCGGGGGGCTTAACACTGAAGCTTTCTTT.

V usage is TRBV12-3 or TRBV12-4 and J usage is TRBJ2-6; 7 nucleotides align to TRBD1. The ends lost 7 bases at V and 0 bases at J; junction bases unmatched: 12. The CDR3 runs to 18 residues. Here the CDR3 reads CASKNKQGRNSGANVLTF. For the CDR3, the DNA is TGTGCCAGCAAAAATAAACAGGGGCGAAACTCTGGGGCCAACGTCCTGACTTTC.

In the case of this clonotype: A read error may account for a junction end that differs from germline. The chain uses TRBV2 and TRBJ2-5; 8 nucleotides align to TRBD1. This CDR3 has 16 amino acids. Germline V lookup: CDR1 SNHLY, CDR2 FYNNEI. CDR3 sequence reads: CATSDLTGADKETQYF. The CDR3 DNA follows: TGTGCCACCAGTGATCTGACAGGGGCGGACAAAGAGACCCAGTACTTC.

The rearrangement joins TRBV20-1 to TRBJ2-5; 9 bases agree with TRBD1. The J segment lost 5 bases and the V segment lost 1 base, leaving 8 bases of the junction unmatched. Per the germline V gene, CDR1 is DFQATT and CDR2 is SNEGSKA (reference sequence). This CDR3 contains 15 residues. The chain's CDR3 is CSARAADRGGETQYF. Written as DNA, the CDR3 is TGCAGTGCTAGAGCTGCGGACAGGGGTGGGGAGACCCAGTACTTC.

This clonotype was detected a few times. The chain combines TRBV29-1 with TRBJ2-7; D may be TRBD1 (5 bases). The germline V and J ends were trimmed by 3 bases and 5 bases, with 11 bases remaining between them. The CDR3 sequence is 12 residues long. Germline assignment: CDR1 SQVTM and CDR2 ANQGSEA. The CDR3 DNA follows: TGCAGCGTTGAGAACAGGCCCCACGAGCAGTACTTC. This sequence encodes CSVENRPHEQYF.

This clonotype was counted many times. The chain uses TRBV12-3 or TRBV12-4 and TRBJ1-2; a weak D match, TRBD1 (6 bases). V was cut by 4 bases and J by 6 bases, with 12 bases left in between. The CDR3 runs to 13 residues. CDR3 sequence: CASSSRGQHGYTF. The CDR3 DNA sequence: TGTGCCAGCAGTTCCCGGGGGCAGCATGGCTACACCTTC.

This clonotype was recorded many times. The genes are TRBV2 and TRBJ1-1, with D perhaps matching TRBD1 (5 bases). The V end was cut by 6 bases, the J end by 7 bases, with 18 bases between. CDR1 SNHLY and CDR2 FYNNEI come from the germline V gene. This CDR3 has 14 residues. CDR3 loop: CASRVTGTTGEAFF. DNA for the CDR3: TGTGCCAGCAGGGTCACCGGGACTACCGGTGAAGCTTTCTTT.

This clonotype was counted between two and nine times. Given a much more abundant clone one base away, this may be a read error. CDR3 nucleotide sequence: TGCAGCGTTGTGTGGGACGGAATAAGCAATCAGCCCCTGCATTTT. This sequence encodes CSVVWDGISNQPLHF. The J gene is TRBJ1-5, the V gene TRBV29-1; TRBD1 is a possible D gene (5 bases). The CDR3 is 15 residues long. Germline-derived CDR1 and CDR2 are SQVTM and ANQGSEA.

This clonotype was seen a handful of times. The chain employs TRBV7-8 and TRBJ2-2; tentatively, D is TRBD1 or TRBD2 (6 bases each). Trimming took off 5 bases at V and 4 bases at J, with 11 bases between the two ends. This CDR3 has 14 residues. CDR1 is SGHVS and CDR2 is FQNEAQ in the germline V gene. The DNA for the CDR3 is TGTGCCAGCAGCCGGGGGCGCGGCACCGGGGAGCTGTTTTTT. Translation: CASSRGRGTGELFF.

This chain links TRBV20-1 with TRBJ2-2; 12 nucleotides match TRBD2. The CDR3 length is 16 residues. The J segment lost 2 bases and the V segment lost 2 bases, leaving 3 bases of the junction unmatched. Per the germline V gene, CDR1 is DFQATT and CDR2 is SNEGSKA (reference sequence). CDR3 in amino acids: CSARRLAGVNTGELFF. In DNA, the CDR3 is TGCAGTGCTAGACGACTAGCGGGAGTTAACACCGGGGAGCTGTTTTTT.

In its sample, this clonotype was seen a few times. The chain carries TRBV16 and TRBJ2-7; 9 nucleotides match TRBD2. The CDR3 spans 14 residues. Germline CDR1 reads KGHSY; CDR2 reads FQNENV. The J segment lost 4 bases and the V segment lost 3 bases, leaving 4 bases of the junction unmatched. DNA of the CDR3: TGTGCCAGCAGCCAGATTAGCGGGAGTTACGAGCAGTACTTC. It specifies CASSQISGSYEQYF.

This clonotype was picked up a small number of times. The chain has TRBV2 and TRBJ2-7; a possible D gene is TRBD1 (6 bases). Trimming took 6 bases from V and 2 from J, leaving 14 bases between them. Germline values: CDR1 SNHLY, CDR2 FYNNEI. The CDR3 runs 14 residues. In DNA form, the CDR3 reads TGTGCCAGCAGCCAAGACGGACAGACCTACGAGCAGTACTTC. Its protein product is CASSQDGQTYEQYF.

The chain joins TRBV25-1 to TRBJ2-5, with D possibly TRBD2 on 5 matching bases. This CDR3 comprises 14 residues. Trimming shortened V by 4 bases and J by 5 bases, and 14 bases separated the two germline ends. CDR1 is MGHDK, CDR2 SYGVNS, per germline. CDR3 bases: TGTGCCAGCAGTGCTAGCCGACTGGGCGAGACCCAGTACTTC. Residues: CASSASRLGETQYF.

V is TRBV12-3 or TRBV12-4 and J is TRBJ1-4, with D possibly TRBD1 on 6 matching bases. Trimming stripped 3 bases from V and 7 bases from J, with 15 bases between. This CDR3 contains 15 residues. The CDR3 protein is CASSFGWGGSEKLFF. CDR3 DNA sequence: TGTGCCAGCAGTTTCGGGTGGGGGGGCAGTGAAAAACTGTTTTTT.

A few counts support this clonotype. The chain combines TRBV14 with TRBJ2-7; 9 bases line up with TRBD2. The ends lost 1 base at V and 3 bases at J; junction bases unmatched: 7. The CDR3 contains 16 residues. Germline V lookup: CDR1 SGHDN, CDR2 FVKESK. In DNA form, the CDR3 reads TGTGCCAGCAGCCAAGGGCGCCTAGCGGGATACTACGAGCAGTACTTC. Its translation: CASSQGRLAGYYEQYF.